The 21 T cell receptor beta chains listed next were all sequenced from one sample in a study of blood T cell repertoires in COVID-19. Here immunoSEQ multiplex PCR was the method, and the copy in TCRdb shows in-frame clones only, minus some. The sample lists 100,000 or so clones; approximately 93% were seen once. The sample comprised peripheral blood. These receptors all stem from a man in his sixties with acute or convalescent COVID-19.

The gene calls are TRBV5-1 and TRBJ2-2; 8 nucleotides line up with TRBD1. Germline V CDR1 and CDR2: SGHRS, YFSETQ. The trim removed 5 bases at V and 1 base at J, leaving 7 bases unmatched. This CDR3 has 16 amino acids. CDR3 sequence (DNA): TGCGCCAGCAGGCACGCCGGGACAGGGAACACCGGGGAGCTGTTTTTT. It specifies CASRHAGTGNTGELFF.

V gene TRBV27 combines with J gene TRBJ2-1; TRBD1 might be the D (6 bases). The CDR3 consists of 20 residues. The V gene lost 6 bases and the J gene lost 0 bases, with 27 bases spanning the gap. The germline V gene has CDR1 MNHEY and CDR2 SMNVEV (reference sequence). In DNA form, the CDR3 reads TGTGCCAGCAGCCAAGCCCCATGGACAGATTATCTAAGCTCCTACAATGAGCAGTTCTTC. Its protein product is CASSQAPWTDYLSSYNEQFF.

About this clone: Distinct nucleotide sequences in the sample also encode this CDR3. J is TRBJ2-2 and V is TRBV5-1, with D perhaps matching TRBD1 (5 bases). Trimming took off 1 base at V and 1 base at J, with 8 bases between the two ends. The CDR3 sequence is 15 residues long. From germline, CDR1 is SGHRS and CDR2 YFSETQ. The CDR3 sequence: CASSLRQGNTGELFF. The CDR3 DNA sequence: TGCGCCAGCAGCTTGCGGCAGGGGAACACCGGGGAGCTGTTTTTT.

The chain employs TRBV12-5 and TRBJ1-1; D call uncertain. V shed 11 bases and J shed 3 bases, with 13 bases lying between them. The CDR3 loop spans 12 amino acids. Germline values: CDR1 LGHNT, CDR2 FRNRAP. CDR3 in amino acids: CAGSRDDTEAFF. CDR3 nucleotide sequence: TGTGCTGGGTCGAGGGATGACACTGAAGCTTTCTTT. Supplemented by reference TRBV12-5 and TRBJ1-1, the full variable domain reads DARVTQTPRHKVTEMGQEVTMRCQPILGHNTVFWYRQTMMQGLELLAYFRNRAPLDDSGMPKDRFSAEMPDATLATLKIQPSEPRDSAVYFCAGSRDDTEAFFGQGTRLTVV.

This clone was seen just once. The rearrangement links TRBV28 to TRBJ2-1; 11 bases are shared with TRBD2. The CDR3 covers 16 residues. Per germline, CDR1 MDHEN and CDR2 SYDVKM. Losses at the gene ends were 1 base for V and 6 bases for J; bases not matched to a gene: 5. The CDR3: CASSLFVLAGVNEQFF. CDR3 DNA: TGTGCCAGCAGTTTATTTGTACTAGCGGGAGTCAATGAGCAGTTCTTC.

The gene calls are TRBV5-1 and TRBJ1-1, with 7 bases lining up with TRBD1. The CDR3 length is 15 residues. Germline V lookup: CDR1 SGHRS, CDR2 YFSETQ. After removal of 3 bases from V and 1 base from J, the junction contained 6 bases not matched to a gene. This CDR3 reads CASSSTTGKNTEAFF. The CDR3 DNA follows: TGCGCCAGCAGCTCGACGACAGGGAAGAACACTGAAGCTTTCTTT. Using reference TRBV5-1 and TRBJ1-1 for the parts outside the CDR3, the full variable domain is KAGVTQTPRYLIKTRGQQVTLSCSPISGHRSVSWYQQTPGQGLQFLFEYFSETQRNKGNFPGRFSGRQFSNSRSEMNVSTLELGDSALYLCASSSTTGKNTEAFFGQGTRLTVV.

V is TRBV11-2 and J is TRBJ1-1, with a tentative D call TRBD1 (5 bases). CDR1 is SGHAT and CDR2 is FQNNGV in the germline V gene. The ends were cut back, 6 bases at V and 4 bases at J, with 12 bases in the middle. The CDR3 sequence is 13 residues long. The CDR3 reads CASRLSGITEAFF. The CDR3 bases are TGTGCCAGCAGATTGTCAGGGATCACTGAAGCTTTCTTT.

This clone has just one count. V is TRBV30 and J is TRBJ2-2; D possibly corresponds to TRBD2 (5 bases). V was trimmed by 4 bases and J by 4 bases, leaving 16 bases between them. Germline V gene data show CDR1 as GTSNPN and CDR2 as SVGIG (reference sequence). The CDR3 is 15 residues long. The CDR3 sequence is CAWISGFGGTGELFF. Written as DNA, the CDR3 is TGTGCCTGGATCTCAGGCTTCGGAGGCACCGGGGAGCTGTTTTTT.

The gene calls are TRBV5-1 and TRBJ1-1; perhaps TRBD1 as D (6 bases). The CDR3 length is 15 residues. CDR1 and CDR2 (germline): SGHRS, YFSETQ. V lost 0 bases and J lost 3, with 12 bases in between. CDR3 nucleotide sequence: TGCGCCAGCAGCTTGGGGGGCGAGGGGGACACTGAAGCTTTCTTT. Its protein product is CASSLGGEGDTEAFF.

This clone occurred once. CDR3: CATSDGTSLSEQFF. In DNA, the CDR3 is TGTGCCACCAGTGATGGGACTAGCCTGAGTGAGCAGTTCTTC. The chain combines TRBV24-1 with TRBJ2-1, with 9 bases that match TRBD2. Looked up from germline, CDR1 is KGHDR and CDR2 is SFDVKD. V lost 3 bases, J lost 9 bases, and 5 bases stayed unmatched. CDR3 size: 14 residues.

This clone was picked up one time. As DNA, the CDR3 is TGTGCCAGTACCGGACAGGTCCGGGGAGGTGGCTACACCTTC. Translating it yields CASTGQVRGGGYTF. The J gene is TRBJ1-2, the V gene TRBV19; the match to TRBD1 covers 7 bases. With V trimmed by 7 bases and J by 7 bases, 12 bases remained unmatched. This CDR3 spans 14 amino acids. The germline V gene has CDR1 LNHDA and CDR2 SQIVND (reference sequence).

This clone has just a few counts. The CDR3, as DNA: TGTGCCAGCAGTTTGCCAGGGGGACTCTTTGAAGCTTTCTTT. Amino acid sequence: CASSLPGGLFEAFF. The rearrangement links TRBV28 to TRBJ1-1; 7 nucleotides agree with TRBD1. The CDR3 sequence is 14 residues long. J gave up 7 bases and V 3 bases, and 8 bases lay outside the gene matches. Germline-derived CDR1 and CDR2 are MDHEN and SYDVKM.

This chain uses TRBV6-5 with TRBJ1-1, with 7 positions matching TRBD1. From germline, CDR1 is MNHEY and CDR2 SVGAGI. The CDR3 is made up of 13 amino acids. Trimming at V came to 5 bases and at J to 4 bases, leaving 4 bases not matched to a gene. The CDR3 loop is CASSRSGGTEAFF. The CDR3 region has the DNA TGTGCCAGCAGTAGGTCAGGGGGCACTGAAGCTTTCTTT.

The chain couples TRBV7-3 to TRBJ2-2, with D unclear. Trimming took 2 bases from V and 1 from J, leaving 8 bases between them. This CDR3 region has 15 residues. Per germline, CDR1 SGHTA and CDR2 FQGTGA. CDR3 nucleotide sequence: TGTGCCAGCAGCTTAGCGACGGGGAACACCGGGGAGCTGTTTTTT. Its protein product is CASSLATGNTGELFF.

This rearrangement joins TRBV2 to TRBJ2-7; D might be TRBD2 (5 bases). The CDR3 runs 14 residues. V lost 3 bases and J lost 0, with 9 bases in between. The V gene's germline CDR1 is SNHLY and CDR2 FYNNEI. The DNA for the CDR3 is TGTGCCAGCAGTGAGGGTGGGAGCTCCTACGAGCAGTACGTC. Its protein is CASSEGGSSYEQYV.

This clone was seen a single time. This rearrangement joins TRBV2 to TRBJ1-4, with D maybe TRBD1 (5 bases). The CDR3 totals 14 residues. With 3 bases removed from V and 7 bases from J, the gap between germline ends came to 12 bases. CDR1 and CDR2 (germline): SNHLY, FYNNEI. CDR3 region: CASSDSGLGEKLFF. CDR3 DNA sequence: TGTGCCAGCAGTGATTCAGGGTTGGGTGAAAAACTGTTTTTT.

The chain combines TRBV9 with TRBJ2-2; 10 bases map to TRBD1. The germline V gene has CDR1 SGDLS and CDR2 YYNGEE. V lost 6 bases, J lost 6 bases, and 20 bases stayed unmatched. There are 19 residues in the CDR3. CDR3 in DNA: TGTGCCAGCAACAGATACGCCGGGACAGGGGTATTCGGTTCCGGGGAGCTGTTTTTT. Translated, it gives CASNRYAGTGVFGSGELFF.

The chain carries TRBV9 and TRBJ2-1, with D tentatively TRBD2 (6 bases). Germline V gene sequence: CDR1 SGDLS, CDR2 YYNGEE. The CDR3 extends over 14 amino acids. Between the trimmed V and J ends, which lost 0 bases and 10 bases, there was a span of 14 bases. The CDR3 DNA reads TGTGCCAGCAGCGTAGGGTCGGGCGGGGAGGAGCAGTTCTTC. Its translation is CASSVGSGGEEQFF.

The chain has TRBV5-4 and TRBJ2-5, with D tentatively TRBD1 (5 bases). Germline CDR1 and CDR2: SGHNT and YYREEE (reference sequence). The CDR3 runs 13 residues. The ends were cut back, 4 bases at V and 3 bases at J, with 10 bases in the middle. This CDR3 is CASSSRQKETQYF. CDR3 coding DNA: TGTGCCAGCAGCAGCCGACAGAAAGAGACCCAGTACTTC.

V and J are TRBV28 and TRBJ2-5; weak D call: TRBD1 (6 bases). This CDR3 has 14 amino acids. Per the germline V gene, CDR1 is MDHEN and CDR2 is SYDVKM. V was trimmed by 8 bases and J by 5 bases, leaving 18 bases between them. CDR3 nucleotides: TGTGCCAGCTCAGAAAGGCTTGGGGGCGAGACCCAGTACTTC. Translated: CASSERLGGETQYF. Using reference TRBV28 and TRBJ2-5 for the parts outside the CDR3, the full variable domain is DVKVTQSSRYLVKRTGEKVFLECVQDMDHENMFWYRQDPGLGLRLIYFSYDVKMKEKGDIPEGYSVSREKKERFSLILESASTNQTSMYLCASSERLGGETQYFGPGTRLLVL.

This chain joins TRBV7-9 and TRBJ2-7, with 11 bases identical to TRBD1. The CDR3 sequence is 15 residues long. Trimming at V came to 1 base and at J to 5 bases, leaving 4 bases not matched to a gene. Germline values: CDR1 SEHNR, CDR2 FQNEAQ (reference sequence). The CDR3 DNA is TGTGCCAGCAGCTTAGTCTGGACAGGGGGCGACGAGCAGTACTTC. It translates to CASSLVWTGGDEQYF.